A selection of T cell receptor beta chains follows, all from one sample in a study of blood T cell repertoires in COVID-19. Sequenced by immunoSEQ multiplex PCR; TCRdb stores in-frame clones only, minus some. Among about 100,000 clones listed, 80% were seen once. Source material: peripheral blood. The receptors shown here come from a woman in her sixties or seventies with acute or convalescent COVID-19. Each CDR3 is given with its conserved first and last residue. A D gene is named only where the DNA matches it firmly. The listing skips clone size in some rows; elsewhere it reads once, few, many or a size class.

TRBJ2-7 | - | TRBV9 | - | CASSVGWRDRKYF | TGTGCCAGCAGCGTAGGTTGGCGGGACCGTAAGTACTTC
TRBJ1-6 | TRBD1 | TRBV6-1 | - | CASSEADDRGSPLHF | TGTGCCAGCAGTGAAGCCGACGACAGGGGATCACCCCTCCACTTT
TRBJ1-1 | - | TRBV18 | - | CASSPLFGRGTEAFF | TGTGCCAGCTCACCATTATTCGGGAGGGGCACTGAAGCTTTCTTT
TRBJ1-3 | - | TRBV4-2 | - | CASSPFHRPAGNTIYF | TGTGCCAGCAGCCCTTTTCACAGACCTGCTGGAAACACCATATATTTT
TRBJ2-7 | TRBD1 | TRBV30 | - | CAWSAGTAGEQYF | TGTGCCTGGAGCGCCGGGACAGCCGGCGAGCAGTACTTC
TRBJ2-2 | - | TRBV6-5 | - | CASSYHHSNTGELFF | TGTGCCAGCAGTTACCATCACTCGAACACCGGGGAGCTGTTTTTT
TRBJ1-1 | - | TRBV28 | - | CASSLLSNTEAFF | TGTGCCAGCAGCCTTTTGTCGAACACTGAAGCTTTCTTT
TRBJ2-5 | - | TRBV19 | - | CASSKTGIQETQYF | TGTGCCAGTAGTAAAACAGGGATCCAAGAGACCCAGTACTTC
TRBJ2-1 | - | TRBV3-1/TRBV3-2 | - | CASSQALWGSPRYNEQFF | TGTGCCAGCAGCCAAGCACTATGGGGCAGCCCCCGATACAATGAGCAGTTCTTC
TRBJ2-5 | - | TRBV5-1 | few | CASRTDRIGTQYF | TGCGCCAGCAGAACCGACAGAATTGGGACCCAGTACTTC
TRBJ1-2 | - | TRBV7-9 | - | CASSSQGSNYGYTF | TGTGCCAGCAGCTCACAGGGTTCTAACTATGGCTACACCTTC
TRBJ2-7 | TRBD1 | TRBV11-2 | - | CASSSGGQGATREQYF | TGTGCCAGCAGCTCTGGGGGACAGGGGGCCACTCGGGAGCAGTACTTC
TRBJ1-5 | - | TRBV19 | - | CASSRGQNSNQPQHF | TGTGCCAGTAGTCGAGGGCAGAATAGCAATCAGCCCCAGCATTTT
TRBJ2-3 | TRBD1 | TRBV6-2/TRBV6-3 | - | CASSYWRDRGSDTQYF | TGTGCCAGCAGTTACTGGAGGGACAGGGGTTCAGATACGCAGTATTTT
TRBJ1-3 | - | TRBV29-1 | - | CSVVGTNSGNTIYF | TGCAGCGTTGTAGGTACTAACTCTGGAAACACCATATATTTT
TRBJ2-5 | - | TRBV14 | - | CASSPGTPRETQYF | TGTGCCAGCAGCCCCGGGACACCTCGGGAGACCCAGTACTTC
TRBJ1-1 | TRBD1 | TRBV19 | - | CASSNTGEPGTEAFF | TGTGCCAGTAGCAACACAGGGGAGCCCGGCACTGAAGCTTTCTTT
TRBJ2-7 | TRBD1 | TRBV7-3 | - | CASSPPRRTGGCYEQYF | TGTGCCAGCAGCCCCCCCCGCAGGACAGGGGGCTGTTACGAGCAGTACTTC
TRBJ1-1 | - | TRBV5-1 | - | CASSPGRGGGTEAFF | TGCGCCAGCAGCCCCGGGAGGGGAGGAGGCACTGAAGCTTTCTTT
TRBJ2-1 | TRBD2 | TRBV24-1 | - | CATSFSGGEVWDEQFF | TGTGCCACCAGTTTTAGCGGGGGGGAGGTCTGGGATGAGCAGTTCTTC
TRBJ2-1 | TRBD2 | TRBV30 | - | CAWRGGTSGGNEQFF | TGTGCCTGGAGAGGTGGTACTAGCGGGGGGAATGAGCAGTTCTTC
TRBJ2-3 | - | TRBV7-3 | once | CASSLVAGGDTQYF | TGTGCCAGCAGCTTGGTGGCAGGAGGAGATACGCAGTATTTT
TRBJ1-1 | TRBD1 | TRBV6-5 | - | CASRGDSRNTEAFF | TGTGCCAGCAGGGGGGACAGTAGGAACACTGAAGCTTTCTTT
TRBJ1-2 | TRBD1 | TRBV6-5 | - | CASSYGDREDGYTF | TGTGCCAGCAGTTACGGGGACAGGGAAGATGGCTACACCTTC
TRBJ1-5 | - | TRBV28 | few | CASSFLPPQPQHF | TGTGCCAGCAGTTTCCTACCCCCTCAGCCCCAGCATTTT
TRBJ2-3 | - | TRBV19 | - | CASSTGEDTQYF | TGTGCCAGTAGTACAGGGGAAGATACGCAGTATTTT